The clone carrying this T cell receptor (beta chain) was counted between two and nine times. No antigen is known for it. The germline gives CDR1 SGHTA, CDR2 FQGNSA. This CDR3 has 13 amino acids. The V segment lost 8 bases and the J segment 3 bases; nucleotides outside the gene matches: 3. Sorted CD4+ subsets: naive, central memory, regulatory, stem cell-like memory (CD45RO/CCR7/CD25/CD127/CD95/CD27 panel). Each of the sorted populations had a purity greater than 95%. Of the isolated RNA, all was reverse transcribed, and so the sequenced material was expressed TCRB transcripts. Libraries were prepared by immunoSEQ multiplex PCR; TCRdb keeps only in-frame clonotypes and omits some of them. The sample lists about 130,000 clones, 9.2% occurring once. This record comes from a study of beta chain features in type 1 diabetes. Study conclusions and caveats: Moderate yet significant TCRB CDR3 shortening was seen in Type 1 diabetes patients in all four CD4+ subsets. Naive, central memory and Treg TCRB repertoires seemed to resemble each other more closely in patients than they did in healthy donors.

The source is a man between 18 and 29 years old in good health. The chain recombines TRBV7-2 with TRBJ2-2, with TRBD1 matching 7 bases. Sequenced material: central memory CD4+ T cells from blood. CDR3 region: CASGTADTGELFF. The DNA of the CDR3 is TGTGCCAGCGGGACAGCTGACACCGGGGAGCTGTTTTTT.